What follows are 22 T cell receptor beta chains derived from one specimen sequenced in a study of blood T cell repertoires in COVID-19. Only in-frame clones appear in the TCRdb table, and some are missing; sequencing was by immunoSEQ multiplex PCR. The sample lists about 34,000 clones; 85% were seen once. The specimen was peripheral blood. These receptors were obtained from a human donor with acute or convalescent COVID-19. The donor label of this sample is uncertain.

The J gene is TRBJ2-4, the V gene TRBV5-1, with D possibly being TRBD1 (6 bases). Trimming cost V 1 base and J 0 bases, with 14 bases left between them. Germline V lookup: CDR1 SGHRS, CDR2 YFSETQ. CDR3 size: 17 residues. The CDR3 loop is CASSLRGNLLAKNIQYF. The CDR3 DNA is TGCGCCAGCAGCTTGAGGGGGAACCTCCTAGCCAAAAACATTCAGTACTTC.

CDR3 sequence reads: CASRLQGNTEAFF. Here the CDR3 DNA reads TGTGCCAGCAGACTACAGGGGAACACTGAAGCTTTCTTT. This chain links TRBV2 with TRBJ1-1, with D maybe TRBD1 (6 bases). Germline CDR1 is SNHLY and CDR2 is FYNNEI. V lost 6 bases, J lost 1 base, and 9 bases lay in between. The CDR3 is 13 amino acids.

The V gene is TRBV27, the J gene TRBJ1-5; D is unclear. Per the germline V gene, CDR1 is MNHEY and CDR2 is SMNVEV (reference sequence). This CDR3 comprises 14 residues. Trimming took 10 bases from V and 1 from J, leaving 14 bases between them. The DNA for the CDR3 is TGTGCCACCTCAGTTTTGGGCAGCAATCAGCCCCAGCATTTT. Its protein product is CATSVLGSNQPQHF.

The genes are TRBV12-3 or TRBV12-4 and TRBJ1-1, with D possibly matching TRBD1 (5 bases). V was pared by 6 bases and J by 6 bases, with 14 bases between. The CDR3 spans 13 residues. The CDR3 spells CASSWGGFSEAFF. In DNA form, the CDR3 reads TGTGCCAGCAGCTGGGGGGGATTCTCTGAAGCTTTCTTT.

A single count supports this clone. The chain joins TRBV2 to TRBJ1-1, with D unclear. CDR3 size: 13 residues. The V and J ends lost 4 bases and 4 bases respectively, with 10 bases between them. Per the germline V gene, CDR1 is SNHLY and CDR2 is FYNNEI. As DNA, the CDR3 is TGTGCCAGCAGTGGTCAATCGGGCACTGAAGCTTTCTTT. It translates to CASSGQSGTEAFF. The full variable domain, in which reference TRBV2 and TRBJ1-1 provide the parts outside the CDR3, is EPEVTQTPSHQVTQMGQEVILRCVPISNHLYFYWYRQILGQKVEFLVSFYNNEISEKSEIFDDQFSVERPDGSNFTLKIRSTKLEDSAMYFCASSGQSGTEAFFGQGTRLTVV.

The rearrangement joins TRBV11-3 to TRBJ1-4; the match to TRBD1 covers 10 bases. The germline gives CDR1 SGHNT, CDR2 YENEEA. Trimming removed 1 base from V and 7 bases from J; junction bases left unmatched: 0. The CDR3 length is 14 residues. CDR3 DNA: TGTGCCAGCAGCTTAGGACAGGGGGCTGAAAAACTGTTTTTT. As protein: CASSLGQGAEKLFF. The variable domain in full, with the rest retrieved from reference TRBV11-3 and TRBJ1-4, is EAGVVQSPRYKIIEKKQPVAFWCNPISGHNTLYWYLQNLGQGPELLIRYENEEAVDDSQLPKDRFSAERLKGVDSTLKIQPAELGDSAVYLCASSLGQGAEKLFFGSGTQLSVL.

In its sample, this clone was seen once. The gene calls are TRBV19 and TRBJ2-3, with 10 positions matching TRBD2. Germline CDR1 is LNHDA and CDR2 is SQIVND (reference sequence). The CDR3 runs to 16 residues. J lost 4 bases, V lost 1 base, and 5 bases had no gene match. The CDR3: CASSIGGLAGADTQYF. The CDR3, as DNA: TGTGCCAGTAGTATAGGCGGGCTAGCGGGAGCAGATACGCAGTATTTT.

V gene TRBV18 combines with J gene TRBJ1-2, with 9 bases identical to TRBD1. V trimming: 3 bases; J trimming: 8 bases; junction bases outside the gene matches: 4. This CDR3 is built from 13 residues. Germline lookup yields CDR1 KGHSH and CDR2 LQKENI. The CDR3: CASSPRTGEGYTF. CDR3 nucleotides: TGTGCCAGCTCACCCAGGACAGGGGAGGGCTACACCTTC. Using reference TRBV18 and TRBJ1-2 for the parts outside the CDR3, the full variable domain is NAGVMQNPRHLVRRRGQEARLRCSPMKGHSHVYWYRQLPEEGLKFMVYLQKENIIDESGMPKERFSAEFPKEGPSILRIQQVVRGDSAAYFCASSPRTGEGYTFGSGTRLTVV.

This clone appeared a single time. This chain connects TRBV7-9 to TRBJ2-3; a possible D gene is TRBD2 (5 bases). CDR3 length: 16 amino acids. V lost 2 bases and J 3 bases, leaving 15 bases between the germline ends. Germline CDR1 is SEHNR and CDR2 is FQNEAQ (reference sequence). CDR3 nucleotides: TGTGCCAGCAGCTTATATCGGGAAGGGAGAACAGATACGCAGTATTTT. This codes for CASSLYREGRTDTQYF.

The chain uses TRBV5-1 and TRBJ1-1, with a weak D call TRBD1 (6 bases). This CDR3 contains 14 residues. Germline loops: CDR1 SGHRS, CDR2 YFSETQ. With 1 base removed from V and 6 bases from J, the gap between germline ends came to 13 bases. CDR3: CASSLIGGGAEAFF. Here the CDR3 DNA reads TGCGCCAGCAGCTTGATTGGAGGGGGGGCTGAAGCTTTCTTT.

The CDR3 is CASSPRSNRGEAFF. CDR3 DNA sequence: TGTGCCAGCAGTCCCCGGTCAAACCGGGGTGAAGCTTTCTTT. The chain employs TRBV3-1 (or the pseudogene TRBV3-2) and TRBJ1-1, with D hard to call. Deletions cut 6 bases from V and 7 bases from J, with 18 bases between. The length of the CDR3 is 14 residues. Per germline, CDR1 LGHDT and CDR2 YNNKEL (reference sequence).

V gene TRBV6-5 combines with J gene TRBJ1-6, with 7 bases lining up with TRBD1. There are 13 residues in the CDR3. Germline CDR1 is MNHEY and CDR2 is SVGAGI. Germline trimming cut 7 bases from V and 6 bases from J; bases unmatched to any gene: 3. In DNA form, the CDR3 reads TGTGCCAGCAAGGGACAGTTTAATTCACCCCTCCACTTT. Translating gives CASKGQFNSPLHF.

This clone occurred once. The gene calls are TRBV7-2 and TRBJ2-3, with TRBD2 identical over 8 bases. The length of the CDR3 is 16 residues. Looked up from germline, CDR1 is SGHTA and CDR2 is FQGNSA. Trimming at V came to 5 bases and at J to 3 bases, leaving 10 bases not matched to a gene. This chain's CDR3 is CASSAGLGGGTDTQYF. CDR3 nucleotides: TGTGCCAGCAGCGCGGGGTTAGGCGGGGGGACAGATACGCAGTATTTT. The full variable domain, in which reference TRBV7-2 and TRBJ2-3 provide the parts outside the CDR3, is GAGVSQSPSNKVTEKGKDVELRCDPISGHTALYWYRQSLGQGLEFLIYFQGNSAPDKSGLPSDRFSAERTGGSVSTLTIQRTQQEDSAVYLCASSAGLGGGTDTQYFGPGTRLTVL.

The chain is built from TRBV19 and TRBJ2-1; 7 bases are shared with TRBD2. CDR3 size: 18 residues. J gave up 0 bases and V 3 bases, and 11 bases lay outside the gene matches. Germline CDR1 reads LNHDA; CDR2 reads SQIVND (reference sequence). As DNA, the CDR3 is TGTGCCAGTAGTATTATGTCGCGGGGGAGGCCCTCCTACAATGAGCAGTTCTTC. Its protein is CASSIMSRGRPSYNEQFF.

The chain couples TRBV24-1 to TRBJ2-1, with D perhaps TRBD2 (6 bases). Germline V gene lookup returns CDR1 KGHDR and CDR2 SFDVKD. Trimming shortened V by 1 base and J by 5 bases, and 14 bases separated the two germline ends. The CDR3 is made up of 16 amino acids. The chain's CDR3 is CATSDFGAGGHNEQFF. As DNA, the CDR3 is TGTGCCACCAGTGATTTCGGAGCTGGAGGGCACAATGAGCAGTTCTTC.

The V call is TRBV6-4, the J call TRBJ1-2; D unclear. Germline V gene data show CDR1 as MRHNA and CDR2 as SNTAGT. V gave up 7 bases and J gave up 6 bases, with 15 bases separating them. The CDR3 is 13 residues long. CDR3 coding DNA: TGTGCCAGCATTAGAAGGGAGGTCCATGGCTACACCTTC. It encodes CASIRREVHGYTF.

The genes are TRBV7-2 and TRBJ1-1, with D perhaps matching TRBD1 (5 bases). The CDR3 spans 14 residues. V lost 5 bases and J 12 bases, leaving 22 bases between the germline ends. Germline V gene lookup returns CDR1 SGHTA and CDR2 FQGNSA. The CDR3 bases are TGTGCCAGCAGCCCCGGGGGACGGGGCTATGAGACTTTCTTT. It codes for CASSPGGRGYETFF.

The genes are TRBV27 and TRBJ2-4, with a weak D call TRBD1 (6 bases). This CDR3 contains 16 residues. CDR1 and CDR2 (germline): MNHEY, SMNVEV (reference sequence). Trimming took 5 bases from V and 0 from J, leaving 14 bases between them. As DNA, the CDR3 is TGTGCCAGCAGTCCTTACAGGGCCCAAGCCAAAAACATTCAGTACTTC. It specifies CASSPYRAQAKNIQYF.

This chain connects TRBV4-2 to TRBJ1-1; unclear D gene. Germline CDR1 LGHNA, CDR2 YNFKEQ. V lost 4 bases and J lost 1, with 7 bases in between. CDR3 length: 13 residues. For the CDR3, the DNA is TGTGCCAGCAGCCGGTGGCAGAACACTGAAGCTTTCTTT. It translates to CASSRWQNTEAFF.

The chain links TRBV6-2 or TRBV6-3 to TRBJ1-2, with no clear D. CDR3 length: 13 amino acids. V shed 2 bases and J shed 4 bases, with 8 bases lying between them. Germline V gene data show CDR1 as MNHEY and CDR2 as SVGEGT. The CDR3: CASSYEESYGYTF. The CDR3 DNA follows: TGTGCCAGCAGTTACGAGGAGAGCTATGGCTACACCTTC.

The CDR3 sequence: CAAEGLGQTNEKLFF. As DNA, the CDR3 is TGTGCCGCGGAGGGACTTGGGCAGACTAATGAAAAACTGTTTTTT. The chain combines TRBV6-4 with TRBJ1-4, with D perhaps TRBD1 (5 bases). V was trimmed by 11 bases and J by 2 bases, leaving 18 bases between them. Germline CDR1 is MRHNA and CDR2 is SNTAGT. The CDR3 length is 15 residues.

V and J are TRBV18 and TRBJ2-4; 8 bases line up with TRBD2. CDR3 length equals 15 residues. Germline trimming cut 0 bases from V and 5 bases from J; bases unmatched to any gene: 3. Germline assignment: CDR1 KGHSH and CDR2 LQKENI. The CDR3 loop reads CASSPPGLAENIQYF. The CDR3 DNA follows: TGTGCCAGCTCACCACCAGGACTAGCAGAAAACATTCAGTACTTC.